Detailed here is one T cell receptor beta chain. The antigen remains unidentified. J was trimmed by 6 bases and V by 4 bases; bases with no gene match: 4. CDR3 length: 14 amino acids. The source of the sample is a study of T-cell memory formation after mild COVID-19. Overall study: TCR clusters were mostly confined to one donor each. Study results and caveats: Among CD4+ contracting clones, most were CM and EM, and CD8+ ones EMRA. Memory cells collected pre-infection included some clones that later responded, suggesting cross-reactive memory joined.

TCR alpha and TCR beta cDNA libraries carrying sample barcodes and UMIs came from 5'RACE with constant-segment primers. TCRdb processed the 5' RACE reads anew with MiXCR; each CDR3 protein has one entry. The sample comprises 110,000 to 150,000 distinct CDR3 sequences, 11% to 15% of which are singletons, and approximately 30% rests with the top ten. This TCR came from an adult woman who had mild COVID-19 (a few samples of this study predate the infection). Cell type and time point are not known. The chain uses TRBV12-3 or TRBV12-4 and TRBJ2-4; TRBD1 matches at 9 bases. The sample comprised PBMCs or a T cell subset sorted from them (not recorded which). This chain's CDR3 is CASSSGQGINIQYF. DNA of the CDR3: TGTGCCAGCAGTTCGGGACAGGGCATAAACATTCAGTACTTC.